Presented here are 32 T cell receptor beta chains from one specimen sequenced in a study of sequential checkpoint blockade in melanoma (dated by TCRdb to the late 2010s). The library was built by means of the immunoSEQ multiplex PCR assay. In TCRdb, the immuneACCESS table is reduced to in-frame sequences with V and J assigned. These tables do not hold every clone; where another copy was compared, an unresolved V gene accounts for under half, and the others remain unexplained. Within this sample are under 15,000 clones, with roughly 25% of them counted one time only. The ten largest account for roughly a fifth of the sample. The sample's treatment or condition label, in plain terms: randomized to nivolumab then ipilimumab (arm A) or the reverse (arm B). Sequencing was performed on tumor tissue (inferred from file names), taken from a patient given nivolumab and ipilimumab in sequence. These receptors all stem from a human donor with melanoma.

This clone was counted a few times. The chain has TRBV11-3 and TRBJ1-4, with TRBD1 identical over 7 bases. With 5 bases clipped from V and 7 bases from J, the junction kept 10 bases outside the gene matches. CDR1 and CDR2 (germline): SGHNT, YENEEA. The CDR3 has 15 amino acids. The CDR3 loop is CASSPRGQGSEKLFF. The CDR3 DNA follows: TGTGCCAGCAGCCCGAGGGGGCAGGGGAGTGAAAAACTGTTTTTT.

The chain has TRBV10-3 and TRBJ2-2; TRBD2 matches 8 bases. The J segment lost 6 bases and the V segment lost 2 bases, leaving 2 bases of the junction unmatched. The CDR3 has 14 residues. In germline, CDR1 is ENHRY, CDR2 SYGVKD. As DNA, the CDR3 is TGTGCCATCAGTGAGATAGCGGGGTCCGGGGAGCTGTTTTTT. Its translation is CAISEIAGSGELFF.

This clone is medium-sized. This chain links TRBV15 with TRBJ2-7, with 9 nucleotides matching TRBD1. CDR3 length: 20 residues. From germline, CDR1 is LNHNV and CDR2 YYDKDF (reference sequence). J was trimmed by 2 bases and V by 0 bases; bases with no gene match: 17. The CDR3 loop reads CATSRDRWRGPGQGTYEQYF. The CDR3 region has the DNA TGTGCCACCAGCAGAGACAGATGGAGGGGACCGGGACAGGGAACCTACGAGCAGTACTTC.

CDR3 bases: TGCGCCAGCAGTGAGTCACCCGGACAGGGAAAGAGGCAAGGCACTGAAGCTTTCTTT. Translated: CASSESPGQGKRQGTEAFF. The chain is built from TRBV10-2 and TRBJ1-1, with 8 bases lining up with TRBD1. Trimming at V came to 0 bases and at J to 4 bases, leaving 16 bases not matched to a gene. CDR3 size: 19 residues. The germline gives CDR1 WSHSY, CDR2 SAAADI.

The chain has TRBV19 and TRBJ2-3; D is unresolved. This CDR3 spans 14 amino acids. V was pared by 5 bases and J by 0 bases, with 9 bases between. The germline CDR1 and CDR2 sequences are LNHDA and SQIVND (reference sequence). CDR3 nucleotides: TGTGCCAGTAGTCCAACCGCCAGCACAGATACGCAGTATTTT. Its protein is CASSPTASTDTQYF.

The chain uses TRBV14 and TRBJ2-5; 12 nucleotides align to TRBD1. The CDR3 runs 23 residues. Germline V lookup: CDR1 SGHDN, CDR2 FVKESK. Germline trimming cut 6 bases from V and 2 bases from J; bases unmatched to any gene: 28. CDR3 residues: CASSKYPPRPRDRGPDQQETQYF. In DNA, the CDR3 is TGTGCCAGCAGTAAGTATCCCCCCCGCCCCCGGGACAGGGGGCCCGACCAACAAGAGACCCAGTACTTC.

This clone was found once. The chain uses TRBV19 and TRBJ1-5; D uncertain. Germline CDR1 LNHDA, CDR2 SQIVND (reference sequence). Trimming removed 4 bases from V and 6 bases from J, with 19 bases in between. The CDR3 runs 16 residues. CDR3 DNA sequence: TGTGCCAGTAGTAGCGAGGCGACGGTCTACGTTCAGCCCCAGCATTTT. Protein sequence: CASSSEATVYVQPQHF.

This clone was counted between two and nine times. The rearrangement links TRBV9 to TRBJ1-2, with D tentatively TRBD1 (5 bases). The CDR3 is made up of 18 amino acids. Germline values: CDR1 SGDLS, CDR2 YYNGEE. Trimming pared 5 bases from V and 4 bases from J, leaving 27 bases between. The CDR3 region is CASSEAFGRGNFIYGYTF. For the CDR3, the DNA is TGTGCCAGCAGTGAAGCGTTCGGTCGGGGGAACTTCATCTATGGCTACACCTTC.

As DNA, the CDR3 is TGTGCCAGCGGGACGACTAGCGGGGTGGGTACGCAGTATTTT. As protein: CASGTTSGVGTQYF. The V gene is TRBV28, the J gene TRBJ2-3; 11 nucleotides agree with TRBD2. The trim removed 8 bases at V and 8 bases at J, leaving 9 bases unmatched. CDR3 length: 14 amino acids. Per germline, CDR1 MDHEN and CDR2 SYDVKM.

This CDR3 is CASSLLAGSSYEQYV. The CDR3 nucleotides are TGTGCCAGCTCACTCCTAGCGGGGTCCTCCTACGAGCAGTACGTC. The gene calls are TRBV18 and TRBJ2-7; TRBD2 matches 9 bases. The germline V gene has CDR1 KGHSH and CDR2 LQKENI. The ends lost 4 bases at V and 0 bases at J; junction bases unmatched: 4. The CDR3 runs to 15 residues.

The rearrangement uses TRBV5-1 and TRBJ2-6; the D gene is possibly TRBD1 (6 bases). The CDR3 is made up of 15 amino acids. V lost 5 bases to trimming and J lost 0 bases, with 9 bases between them. Germline assignment: CDR1 SGHRS and CDR2 YFSETQ. The CDR3 sequence is CASRQGSSGANVLTF. CDR3 in DNA: TGCGCCAGCAGACAGGGTAGCTCTGGGGCCAACGTCCTGACTTTC.

This clone was counted only a few times. V gene TRBV12-5 combines with J gene TRBJ1-1; D is uncertain. CDR1 and CDR2 from the germline V gene are LGHNT and FRNRAP. The CDR3 is made up of 13 amino acids. In DNA, the CDR3 is TGTGCCAGTTCGGAAACGGGGAACACTGAAGCTTTCTTT. It yields the protein CASSETGNTEAFF. Variable domain in full (rest from reference TRBV12-5 and TRBJ1-1): DARVTQTPRHKVTEMGQEVTMRCQPILGHNTVFWYRQTMMQGLELLAYFRNRAPLDDSGMPKDRFSAEMPDATLATLKIQPSEPRDSAVYFCASSETGNTEAFFGQGTRLTVV.

This sequence joins TRBV6-8 and TRBJ1-1; D possibly corresponds to TRBD1 (5 bases). Germline V gives CDR1 MNHGY, CDR2 SAAAGT. V dropped 0 bases and J dropped 10 bases, with 15 bases sitting between them. The CDR3 extends over 14 amino acids. CDR3 in DNA: TGTGCCAGCAGTTACTCACAGGTGACCGGGGGAGCTTTCTTT. Its protein product is CASSYSQVTGGAFF.

The table lists this clone with a count of one. Distinct nucleotide sequences in the sample also encode this CDR3. The chain uses TRBV19 and TRBJ1-1; D is ambiguous. This CDR3 is built from 13 residues. V shed 6 bases and J shed 2 bases, with 10 bases lying between them. CDR1 and CDR2 from the germline V gene are LNHDA and SQIVND (reference sequence). In nucleotides, the CDR3 is TGTGCCAGTAGCCCTGACGGAAACACTGAAGCTTTCTTT. Translating gives CASSPDGNTEAFF. Complete variable domain (other parts from reference TRBV19 and TRBJ1-1): DGGITQSPKYLFRKEGQNVTLSCEQNLNHDAMYWYRQDPGQGLRLIYYSQIVNDFQKGDIAEGYSVSREKKESFPLTVTSAQKNPTAFYLCASSPDGNTEAFFGQGTRLTVV.

This clone came up a few times. The chain is built from TRBV6-8 and TRBJ1-6, with D possibly being TRBD1 (5 bases). CDR3 length equals 12 residues. Looked up from germline, CDR1 is MNHGY and CDR2 is SAAAGT. Trimming shortened V by 7 bases and J by 7 bases, and 8 bases separated the two germline ends. CDR3 region: CASKQGNSPLHF. The CDR3 DNA sequence: TGTGCCAGCAAGCAGGGAAATTCACCCCTCCACTTT.

This clone is deemed medium-sized (0.01 to 0.1%). This chain links TRBV5-1 with TRBJ1-6; D is unresolved. The germline V and J ends were trimmed by 0 bases and 4 bases, with 14 bases remaining between them. Germline-derived CDR1 and CDR2 are SGHRS and YFSETQ. The CDR3 totals 17 residues. The chain's CDR3 is CASSLGPRTVYNSPLHF. CDR3 coding DNA: TGCGCCAGCAGCTTGGGACCGAGAACAGTGTATAATTCACCCCTCCACTTT.

This chain links TRBV23-1 with TRBJ1-5; D might be TRBD1 (6 bases). TRBV23-1 is noted as an ORF with a role that remains uncertain. Between the trimmed V and J ends, which lost 6 bases and 4 bases, there was a span of 13 bases. This CDR3 is 14 amino acids long. The CDR3 sequence: CASSRTGQNQPQHF. CDR3 in DNA: TGCGCCAGCAGCCGGACTGGACAGAATCAGCCCCAGCATTTT.

This clone occurred a few times. The same CDR3 arises from other DNA sequences in this sample as well. This chain connects TRBV19 to TRBJ1-1, with 8 nucleotides matching TRBD1. Germline CDR1 LNHDA, CDR2 SQIVND (reference sequence). The CDR3 length is 14 residues. With 1 base clipped from V and 5 bases from J, the junction kept 3 bases outside the gene matches. The CDR3 coding sequence is TGTGCCAGTAGTATAGGAGGACAGGGTACTGAAGCTTTCTTT. It yields the protein CASSIGGQGTEAFF.

This clone was found a few times. The chain carries TRBV9 and TRBJ2-1; no firm D call. Germline-derived CDR1 and CDR2 are SGDLS and YYNGEE. Trimming took off 4 bases at V and 5 bases at J, with 7 bases between the two ends. The CDR3 has 12 amino acids. Written as DNA, the CDR3 is TGTGCCAGCAGCTACCCTGACAATGAGCAGTTCTTC. This gives the protein CASSYPDNEQFF. Supplemented by reference TRBV9 and TRBJ2-1, the full variable domain reads DSGVTQTPKHLITATGQRVTLRCSPRSGDLSVYWYQQSLDQGLQFLIQYYNGEERAKGNILERFSAQQFPDLHSELNLSSLELGDSALYFCASSYPDNEQFFGPGTRLTVL.

This rearrangement joins TRBV18 to TRBJ1-2, with D unclear. The CDR3 totals 13 residues. The V gene lost 1 base and the J gene lost 10 bases, with 13 bases spanning the gap. Germline values: CDR1 KGHSH, CDR2 LQKENI. CDR3 in amino acids: CASSPRYHPDYTF. The CDR3 DNA reads as TGTGCCAGCTCACCACGGTACCACCCCGACTACACCTTC.

The genes are TRBV6-8 and TRBJ2-1; D is undetermined. V lost 0 bases and J lost 15, with 15 bases in between. CDR3 length: 13 amino acids. The V gene's germline CDR1 is MNHGY and CDR2 SAAAGT. The CDR3 loop reads CASSYSYAFLMFF. CDR3 nucleotides: TGTGCCAGCAGTTACTCGTACGCCTTTCTGATGTTCTTC.

The chain links TRBV14 to TRBJ2-1, with unresolved D. The CDR3 has 17 residues. Trimming removed 0 bases from V and 7 bases from J, with 19 bases in between. Germline V gives CDR1 SGHDN, CDR2 FVKESK. The CDR3 loop is CASSQDLPLIRWNEQFF. CDR3 nucleotide sequence: TGTGCCAGCAGCCAAGATCTCCCGCTCATCCGATGGAATGAGCAGTTCTTC. Drawing the rest from reference TRBV14 and TRBJ2-1, the complete variable domain is EAGVTQFPSHSVIEKGQTVTLRCDPISGHDNLYWYRRVMGKEIKFLLHFVKESKQDESGMPNNRFLAERTGGTYSTLKVQPAELEDSGVYFCASSQDLPLIRWNEQFFGPGTRLTVL.

A few counts support this clone. The chain couples TRBV10-3 to TRBJ2-5; 9 bases map to TRBD2. Germline CDR1 ENHRY, CDR2 SYGVKD. The CDR3 runs 16 residues. Trimming removed 0 bases from V and 5 bases from J; junction bases left unmatched: 7. CDR3 region: CAISESQRGEMETQYF. In nucleotides, the CDR3 is TGTGCCATCAGTGAGTCCCAGCGGGGGGAGATGGAGACCCAGTACTTC.

This chain uses TRBV18 with TRBJ1-2; D uncertain. The CDR3 is 16 amino acids. Germline-derived CDR1 and CDR2 are KGHSH and LQKENI. With 2 bases removed from V and 2 bases from J, the gap between germline ends came to 15 bases. CDR3: CASSPVLGGLNYGYTF. The CDR3 DNA follows: TGTGCCAGCTCACCAGTTTTAGGAGGGTTGAACTATGGCTACACCTTC.

The chain uses TRBV29-1 and TRBJ1-2; 7 bases line up with TRBD1. The germline CDR1 and CDR2 sequences are SQVTM and ANQGSEA. CDR3 length equals 16 residues. Unmatched junction bases numbered 12, after V lost 2 bases and J lost 3 bases. In DNA, the CDR3 is TGCAGCGTTGAAAGGAGGGGAGGGGGCTCGGACTATGGCTACACCTTC. Protein sequence: CSVERRGGGSDYGYTF.

This chain uses TRBV6-8 with TRBJ1-5; D ambiguous. CDR3 length equals 17 residues. From germline, CDR1 is MNHGY and CDR2 SAAAGT. V was cut by 4 bases and J by 5 bases, with 21 bases left in between. CDR3 sequence (DNA): TGTGCCAGCAGTTCCTACTTCGACACGTACCCCCATCAGCCCCAGCATTTT. Its translation is CASSSYFDTYPHQPQHF.

The chain employs TRBV9 and TRBJ1-6; D uncertain. The CDR3 runs to 16 residues. Per the germline V gene, CDR1 is SGDLS and CDR2 is YYNGEE. Trimming stripped 4 bases from V and 0 bases from J, with 11 bases between. CDR3 coding DNA: TGTGCCAGCAGCCTCCCCCGAGGCTCCTATAATTCACCCCTCCACTTT. Amino acid sequence: CASSLPRGSYNSPLHF.

This clone was counted at least ten times. The CDR3 region is CASRNRASGYDTQYF. Here the CDR3 DNA reads TGTGCCAGCCGGAACCGGGCTAGCGGGTACGATACGCAGTATTTT. This chain connects TRBV2 to TRBJ2-3; 8 bases align to TRBD2. Germline CDR1 is SNHLY and CDR2 is FYNNEI. V gave up 8 bases and J gave up 6 bases; unmatched junction bases: 13. The CDR3 loop spans 15 amino acids. The full variable domain, rest sourced from reference TRBV2 and TRBJ2-3, is EPEVTQTPSHQVTQMGQEVILRCVPISNHLYFYWYRQILGQKVEFLVSFYNNEISEKSEIFDDQFSVERPDGSNFTLKIRSTKLEDSAMYFCASRNRASGYDTQYFGPGTRLTVL.

The chain joins TRBV4-1 to TRBJ2-6; D is possibly TRBD1 (6 bases). CDR3 size: 17 residues. CDR1 and CDR2 (germline): MGHRA, YSYEKL. The ends were cut back, 4 bases at V and 0 bases at J, with 13 bases in the middle. In DNA, the CDR3 is TGCGCCAGCAGCCCTGAGGACAGCCTCTCTGGGGCCAACGTCCTGACTTTC. Residues: CASSPEDSLSGANVLTF.

The chain uses TRBV18 and TRBJ1-3; no definite D call. Trimming removed 1 base at V and 0 bases at J, with 7 bases between. CDR1 and CDR2 from the germline V gene are KGHSH and LQKENI. The CDR3 extends over 15 amino acids. CDR3 in DNA: TGTGCCAGCTCACCACGTTTTTCCTCTGGAAACACCATATATTTT. It encodes CASSPRFSSGNTIYF.

This clone was counted a few times. The rearrangement uses TRBV6-8 and TRBJ1-4; the D gene is possibly TRBD1 (5 bases). The germline V gene has CDR1 MNHGY and CDR2 SAAAGT. The CDR3 sequence is 13 residues long. Trimming took off 2 bases at V and 11 bases at J, with 12 bases between the two ends. CDR3 sequence reads: CASSYLRGYKLFF. The CDR3 bases are TGTGCCAGCAGTTACCTGCGGGGGTATAAACTGTTTTTT.

This clone was found a few times. The rearrangement joins TRBV10-2 to TRBJ1-2, with D tentatively TRBD1 (6 bases). Trimming took off 0 bases at V and 7 bases at J, with 12 bases between the two ends. Per germline, CDR1 WSHSY and CDR2 SAAADI. This CDR3 is built from 14 residues. CDR3 sequence: CASSESIRGGGYTF. The CDR3 nucleotides read TGCGCCAGCAGTGAGTCGATCAGGGGCGGTGGCTACACCTTC.